One TCR beta chain is described in this entry. The antigen is undetermined. These data originate in a study of T cell responses to AZD1222 COVID-19 vaccine. Whole-study findings and limits: Dominant at 160-218 and 743-854, vaccine-associated CD4 TCRs also spanned spike. Most donors were white British and more were female, and clonal diversity was possibly underestimated.

The CDR3 has 12 residues. Germline-derived CDR1 and CDR2 are MDHEN and SYDVKM. Losses at the gene ends were 10 bases for V and 6 bases for J; bases not matched to a gene: 3. TCRdb keeps only in-frame clones here, not all; method: immunoSEQ multiplex PCR. The table has around 180,000 clones, about nine tenths seen once. The clonotype originates from an adult in good health. The J gene is TRBJ1-6, the V gene TRBV28, with 7 bases that match TRBD1. The specimen was peripheral blood, collected on day 0 of AZD1222 vaccination. The CDR3 sequence is CATSGGNSPLHF. CDR3 bases: TGTGCCACCTCAGGGGGTAATTCACCCCTCCACTTT.